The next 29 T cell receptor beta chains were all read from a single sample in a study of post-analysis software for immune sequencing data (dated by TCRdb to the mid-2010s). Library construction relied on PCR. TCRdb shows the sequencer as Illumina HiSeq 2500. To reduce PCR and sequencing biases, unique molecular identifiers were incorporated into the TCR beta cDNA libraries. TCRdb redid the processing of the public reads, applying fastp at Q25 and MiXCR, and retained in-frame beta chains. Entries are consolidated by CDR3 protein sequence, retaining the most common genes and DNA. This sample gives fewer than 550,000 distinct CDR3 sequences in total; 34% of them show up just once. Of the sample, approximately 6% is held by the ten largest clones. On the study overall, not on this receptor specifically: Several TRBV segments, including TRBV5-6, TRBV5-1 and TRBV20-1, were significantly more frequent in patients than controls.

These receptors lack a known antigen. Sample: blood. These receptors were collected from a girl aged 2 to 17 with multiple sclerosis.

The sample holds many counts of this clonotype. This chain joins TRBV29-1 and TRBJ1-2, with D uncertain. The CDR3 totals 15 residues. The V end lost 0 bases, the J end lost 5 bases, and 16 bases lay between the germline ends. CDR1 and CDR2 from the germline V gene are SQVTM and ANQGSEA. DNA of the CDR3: TGCAGCGTTGAAGATCGGGGAAAATCCGGATATGGCTACACCTTC. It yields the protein CSVEDRGKSGYGYTF. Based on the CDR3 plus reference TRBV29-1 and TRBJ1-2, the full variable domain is SAVISQKPSRDICQRGTSLTIQCQVDSQVTMMFWYRQQPGQSLTLIATANQGSEATYESGFVIDKFPISRPNLTFSTLTVSNMSPEDSSIYLCSVEDRGKSGYGYTFGSGTRLTVV.

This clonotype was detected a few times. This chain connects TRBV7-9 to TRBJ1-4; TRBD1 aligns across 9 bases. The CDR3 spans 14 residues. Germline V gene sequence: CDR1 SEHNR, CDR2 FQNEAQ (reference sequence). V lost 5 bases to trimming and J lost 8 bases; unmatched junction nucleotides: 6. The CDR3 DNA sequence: TGTGCCAGCAGCCTCCGGGACAGGGAGGAAAAACTGTTTTTT. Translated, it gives CASSLRDREEKLFF.

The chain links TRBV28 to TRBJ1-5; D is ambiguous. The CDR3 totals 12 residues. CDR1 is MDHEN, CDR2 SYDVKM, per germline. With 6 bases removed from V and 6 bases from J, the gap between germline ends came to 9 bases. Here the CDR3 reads CASRPTSQPQHF. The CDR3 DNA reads TGTGCCAGCAGGCCGACTAGTCAGCCCCAGCATTTT.

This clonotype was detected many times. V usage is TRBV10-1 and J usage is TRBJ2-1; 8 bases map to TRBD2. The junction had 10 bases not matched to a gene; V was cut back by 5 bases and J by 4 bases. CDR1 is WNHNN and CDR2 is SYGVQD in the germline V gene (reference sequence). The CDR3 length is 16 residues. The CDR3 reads CASSPHGLAGYNEQFF. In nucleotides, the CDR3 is TGCGCCAGCAGTCCCCATGGGCTAGCGGGTTACAATGAGCAGTTCTTC.

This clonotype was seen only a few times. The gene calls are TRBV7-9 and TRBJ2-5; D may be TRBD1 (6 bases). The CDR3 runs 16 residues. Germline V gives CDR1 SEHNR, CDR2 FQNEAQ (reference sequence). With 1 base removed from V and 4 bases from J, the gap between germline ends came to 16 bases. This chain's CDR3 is CASSLVAGGPRETQYF. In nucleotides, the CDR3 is TGTGCCAGCAGCTTAGTGGCTGGGGGCCCCCGAGAGACCCAGTACTTC.

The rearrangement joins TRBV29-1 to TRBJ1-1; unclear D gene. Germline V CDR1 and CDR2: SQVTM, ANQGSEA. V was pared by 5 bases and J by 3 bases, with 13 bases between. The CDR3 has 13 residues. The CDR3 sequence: CSVFDHRDTEAFF. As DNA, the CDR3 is TGCAGCGTTTTCGACCACCGGGACACTGAAGCTTTCTTT.

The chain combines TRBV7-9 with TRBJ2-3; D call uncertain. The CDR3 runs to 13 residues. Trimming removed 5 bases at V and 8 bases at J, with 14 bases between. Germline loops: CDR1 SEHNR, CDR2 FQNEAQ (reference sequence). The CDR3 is CASSPLDLGTQYF. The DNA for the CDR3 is TGTGCCAGCAGCCCCTTGGACCTTGGTACGCAGTATTTT. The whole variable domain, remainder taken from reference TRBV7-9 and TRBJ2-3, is DTGVSQNPRHKITKRGQNVTFRCDPISEHNRLYWYRQTLGQGPEFLTYFQNEAQLEKSRLLSDRFSAERPKGSFSTLEIQRTEQGDSAMYLCASSPLDLGTQYFGPGTRLTVL.

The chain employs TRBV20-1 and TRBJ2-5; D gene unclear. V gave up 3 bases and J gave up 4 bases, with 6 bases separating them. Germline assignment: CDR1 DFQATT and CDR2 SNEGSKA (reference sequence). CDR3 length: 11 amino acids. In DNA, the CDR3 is TGCAGTGCTAGGACGATAGAGACCCAGTACTTC. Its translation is CSARTIETQYF.

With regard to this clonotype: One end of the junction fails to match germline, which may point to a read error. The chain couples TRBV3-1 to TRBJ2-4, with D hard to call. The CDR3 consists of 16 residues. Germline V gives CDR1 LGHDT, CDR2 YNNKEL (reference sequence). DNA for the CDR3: TGTGCCAGCAGTCAAGAACGGGTTCGGGCCAAAAACATTCAGTACTTC. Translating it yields CASSQERVRAKNIQYF.

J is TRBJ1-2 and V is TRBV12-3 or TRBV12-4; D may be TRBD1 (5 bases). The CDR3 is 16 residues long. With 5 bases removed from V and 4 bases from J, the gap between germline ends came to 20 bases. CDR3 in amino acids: CASSPLTGTGRYGYTF. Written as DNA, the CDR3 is TGTGCCAGCAGTCCCCTGACCGGGACGGGCCGCTATGGCTACACCTTC.

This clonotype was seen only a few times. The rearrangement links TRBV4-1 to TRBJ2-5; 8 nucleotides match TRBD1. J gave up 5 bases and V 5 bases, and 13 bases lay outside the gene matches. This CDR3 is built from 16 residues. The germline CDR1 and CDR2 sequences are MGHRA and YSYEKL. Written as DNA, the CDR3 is TGCGCCAGCAGCTCCCCCGCAGGGGGCCTATACGAGACCCAGTACTTC. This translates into CASSSPAGGLYETQYF.

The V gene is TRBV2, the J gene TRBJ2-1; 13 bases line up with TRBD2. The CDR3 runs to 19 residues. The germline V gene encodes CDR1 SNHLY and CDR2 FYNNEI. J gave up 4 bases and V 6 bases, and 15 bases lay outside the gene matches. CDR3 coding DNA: TGTGCCAGCAGGGTCCGACTAGCGGGGGGCCCAGGGGGATACAATGAGCAGTTCTTC. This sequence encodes CASRVRLAGGPGGYNEQFF.

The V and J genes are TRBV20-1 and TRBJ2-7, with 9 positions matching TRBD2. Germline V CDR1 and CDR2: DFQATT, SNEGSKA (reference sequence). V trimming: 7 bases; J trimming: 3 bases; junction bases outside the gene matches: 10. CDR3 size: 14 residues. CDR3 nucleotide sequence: TGCAGTGGACGACCTAGCGGGGTTTTCTACGAGCAGTACTTC. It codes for CSGRPSGVFYEQYF.

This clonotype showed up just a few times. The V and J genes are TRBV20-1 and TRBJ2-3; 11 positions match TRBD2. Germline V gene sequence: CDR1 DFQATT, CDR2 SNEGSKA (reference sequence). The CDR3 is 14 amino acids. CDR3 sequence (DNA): TGCAGGATTAGCGGGGGGGCCAGGTCAGATACGCAGTATTTT. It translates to CRISGGARSDTQYF.

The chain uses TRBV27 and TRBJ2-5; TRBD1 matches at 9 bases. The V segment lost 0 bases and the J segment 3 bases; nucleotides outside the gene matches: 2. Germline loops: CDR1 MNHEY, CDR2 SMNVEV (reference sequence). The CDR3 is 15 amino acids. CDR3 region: CASSLSGQGKETQYF. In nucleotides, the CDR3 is TGTGCCAGCAGTTTATCCGGACAGGGGAAAGAGACCCAGTACTTC.

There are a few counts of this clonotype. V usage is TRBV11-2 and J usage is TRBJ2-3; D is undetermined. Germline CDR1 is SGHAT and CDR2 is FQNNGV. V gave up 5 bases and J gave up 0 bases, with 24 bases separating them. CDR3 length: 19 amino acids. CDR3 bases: TGTGCCAGCAGCATTTTCGGTCTCGTAGGCGAGTCTAGCACAGATACGCAGTATTTT. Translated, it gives CASSIFGLVGESSTDTQYF.

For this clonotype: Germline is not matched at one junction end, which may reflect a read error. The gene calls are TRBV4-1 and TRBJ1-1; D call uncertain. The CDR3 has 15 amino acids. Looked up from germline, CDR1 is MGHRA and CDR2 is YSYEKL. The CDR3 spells CASSQDRPVNTEACF. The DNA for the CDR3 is TGCGCCAGCAGCCAAGATAGACCAGTGAACACTGAAGCTTGCTTT.

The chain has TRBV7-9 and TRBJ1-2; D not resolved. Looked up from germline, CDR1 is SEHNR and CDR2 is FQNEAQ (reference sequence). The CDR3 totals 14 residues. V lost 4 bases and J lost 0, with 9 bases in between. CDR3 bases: TGTGCCAGCAGCTCCCCCCAGACTAACTATGGCTACACCTTC. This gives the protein CASSSPQTNYGYTF.

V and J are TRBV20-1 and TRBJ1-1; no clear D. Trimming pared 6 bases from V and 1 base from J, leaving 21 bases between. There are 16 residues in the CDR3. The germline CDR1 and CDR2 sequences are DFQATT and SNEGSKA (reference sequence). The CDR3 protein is CSANRAALISNTEAFF. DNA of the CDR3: TGCAGTGCCAACCGGGCCGCACTTATTTCGAACACTGAAGCTTTCTTT.

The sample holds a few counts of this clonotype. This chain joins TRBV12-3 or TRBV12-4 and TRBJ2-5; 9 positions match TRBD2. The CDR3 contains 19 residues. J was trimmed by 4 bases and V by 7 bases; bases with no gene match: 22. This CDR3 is CASIPRGGAIEARGETQYF. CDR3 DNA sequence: TGTGCCAGCATCCCTCGCGGGGGGGCAATCGAGGCTCGAGGAGAGACCCAGTACTTC.

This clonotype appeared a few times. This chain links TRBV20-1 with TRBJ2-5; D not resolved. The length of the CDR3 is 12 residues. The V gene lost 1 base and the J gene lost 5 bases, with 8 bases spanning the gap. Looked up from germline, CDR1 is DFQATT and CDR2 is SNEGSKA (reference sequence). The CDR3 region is CSARGLWETQYF. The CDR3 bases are TGCAGTGCTAGAGGTTTGTGGGAGACCCAGTACTTC.

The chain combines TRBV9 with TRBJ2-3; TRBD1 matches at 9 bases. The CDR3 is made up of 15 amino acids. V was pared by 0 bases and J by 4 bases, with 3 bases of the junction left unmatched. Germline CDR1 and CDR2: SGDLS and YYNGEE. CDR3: CASSVEGQGADTQYF. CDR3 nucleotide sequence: TGTGCCAGCAGCGTAGAGGGACAGGGTGCAGATACGCAGTATTTT.

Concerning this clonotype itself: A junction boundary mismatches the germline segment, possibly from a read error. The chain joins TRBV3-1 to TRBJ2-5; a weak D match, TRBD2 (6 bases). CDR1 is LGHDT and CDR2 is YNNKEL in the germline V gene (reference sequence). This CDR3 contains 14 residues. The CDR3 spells CVSSQVVGGETQYF. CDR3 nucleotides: TGTGTCAGCAGCCAAGTAGTCGGGGGAGAGACCCAGTACTTC.

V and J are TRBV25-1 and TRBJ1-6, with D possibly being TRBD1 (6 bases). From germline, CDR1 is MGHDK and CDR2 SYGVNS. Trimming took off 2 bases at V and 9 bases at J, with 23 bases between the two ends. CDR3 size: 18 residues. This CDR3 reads CASSERLGRGTLFSPLHF. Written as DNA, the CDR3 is TGTGCCAGCAGTGAAAGGTTGGGCCGTGGGACACTTTTTTCACCCCTCCACTTT.

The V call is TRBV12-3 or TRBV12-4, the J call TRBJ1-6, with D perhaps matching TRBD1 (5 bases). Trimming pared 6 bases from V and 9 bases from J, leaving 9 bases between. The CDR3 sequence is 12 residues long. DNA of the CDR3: TGTGCCAGCAGCTCTGGGGGTTCACCCCTCCACTTT. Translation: CASSSGGSPLHF.

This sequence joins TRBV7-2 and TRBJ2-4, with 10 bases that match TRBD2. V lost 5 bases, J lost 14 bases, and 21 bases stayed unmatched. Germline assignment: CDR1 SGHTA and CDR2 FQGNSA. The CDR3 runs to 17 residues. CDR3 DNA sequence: TGTGCCAGCAGCCCTGGGACTAGCGCCCTCCATGAAGAGACCAAGTACTTC. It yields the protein CASSPGTSALHEETKYF.

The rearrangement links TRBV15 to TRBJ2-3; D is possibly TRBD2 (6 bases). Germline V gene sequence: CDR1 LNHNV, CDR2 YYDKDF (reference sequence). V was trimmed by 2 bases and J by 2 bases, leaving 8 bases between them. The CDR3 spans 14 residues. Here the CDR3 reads CATSRRGTTDTQYF. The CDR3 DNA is TGTGCCACCAGCAGACGGGGGACCACAGATACGCAGTATTTT.

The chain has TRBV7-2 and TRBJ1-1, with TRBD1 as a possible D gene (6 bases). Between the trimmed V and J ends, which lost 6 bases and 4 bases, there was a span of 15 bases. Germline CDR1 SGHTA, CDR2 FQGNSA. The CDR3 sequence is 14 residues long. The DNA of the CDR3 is TGTGCCAGCAGATCTACAGGGTTAAGCACTGAAGCTTTCTTT. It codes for CASRSTGLSTEAFF.

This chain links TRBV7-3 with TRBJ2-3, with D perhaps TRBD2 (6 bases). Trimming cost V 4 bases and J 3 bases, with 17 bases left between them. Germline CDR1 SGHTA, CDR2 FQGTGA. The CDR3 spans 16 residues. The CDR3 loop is CASSSKGGNLTDTQYF. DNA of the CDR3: TGTGCCAGCAGCTCGAAGGGAGGAAACCTAACAGATACGCAGTATTTT.